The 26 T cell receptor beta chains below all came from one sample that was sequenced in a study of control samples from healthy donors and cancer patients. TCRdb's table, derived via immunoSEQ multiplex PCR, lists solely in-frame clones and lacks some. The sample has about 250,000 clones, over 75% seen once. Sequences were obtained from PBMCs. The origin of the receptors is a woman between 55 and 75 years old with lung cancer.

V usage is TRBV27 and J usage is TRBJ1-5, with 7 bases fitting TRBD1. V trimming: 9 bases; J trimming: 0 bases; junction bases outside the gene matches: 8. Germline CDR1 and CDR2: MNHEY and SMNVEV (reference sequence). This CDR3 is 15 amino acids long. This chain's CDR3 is CASGTARYSNQPQHF. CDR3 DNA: TGTGCCAGTGGGACAGCGCGGTATAGCAATCAGCCCCAGCATTTT.

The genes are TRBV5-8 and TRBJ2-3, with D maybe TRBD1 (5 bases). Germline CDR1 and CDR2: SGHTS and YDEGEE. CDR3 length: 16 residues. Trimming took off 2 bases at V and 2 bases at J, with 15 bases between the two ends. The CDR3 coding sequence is TGTGCCAGCAGCTTAAGGGGCAGGATCGTCACAGATACGCAGTATTTT. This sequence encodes CASSLRGRIVTDTQYF. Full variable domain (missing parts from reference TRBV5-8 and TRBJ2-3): EAGVTQSPTHLIKTRGQQATLRCSPISGHTSVYWYQQALGLGLQFLLWYDEGEERNRGNFPPRFSGRQFPNYSSELNVNALELEDSALYLCASSLRGRIVTDTQYFGPGTRLTVL.

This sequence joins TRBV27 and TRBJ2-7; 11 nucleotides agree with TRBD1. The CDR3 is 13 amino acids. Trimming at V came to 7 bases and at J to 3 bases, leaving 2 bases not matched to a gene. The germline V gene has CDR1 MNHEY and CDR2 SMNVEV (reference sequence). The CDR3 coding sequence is TGTGCCAGCAAGGGACAGGGGGACTACGAGCAGTACTTC. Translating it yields CASKGQGDYEQYF.

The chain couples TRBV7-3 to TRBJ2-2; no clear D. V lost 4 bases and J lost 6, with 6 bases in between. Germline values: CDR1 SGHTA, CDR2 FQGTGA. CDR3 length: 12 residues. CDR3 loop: CASSSPPGELFF. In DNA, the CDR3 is TGTGCCAGCAGCTCCCCCCCCGGGGAGCTGTTTTTT.

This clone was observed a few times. The CDR3 bases are TGTGCCAGCACCCCAACCCAAGCTTGGGATGAAAAACTGTTTTTT. Amino acid sequence: CASTPTQAWDEKLFF. The chain has TRBV6-5 and TRBJ1-4; D uncertain. Trimming took off 7 bases at V and 6 bases at J, with 18 bases between the two ends. This CDR3 is 15 amino acids long. Germline V lookup: CDR1 MNHEY, CDR2 SVGAGI.

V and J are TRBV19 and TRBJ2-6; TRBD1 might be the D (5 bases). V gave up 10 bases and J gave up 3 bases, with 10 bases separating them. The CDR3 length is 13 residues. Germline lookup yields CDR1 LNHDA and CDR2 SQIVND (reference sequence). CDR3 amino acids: CATLRDGANVLTF. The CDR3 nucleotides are TGTGCCACCCTCAGGGATGGGGCCAACGTCCTGACTTTC. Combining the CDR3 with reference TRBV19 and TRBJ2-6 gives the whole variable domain DGGITQSPKYLFRKEGQNVTLSCEQNLNHDAMYWYRQDPGQGLRLIYYSQIVNDFQKGDIAEGYSVSREKKESFPLTVTSAQKNPTAFYLCATLRDGANVLTFGAGSRLTVL.

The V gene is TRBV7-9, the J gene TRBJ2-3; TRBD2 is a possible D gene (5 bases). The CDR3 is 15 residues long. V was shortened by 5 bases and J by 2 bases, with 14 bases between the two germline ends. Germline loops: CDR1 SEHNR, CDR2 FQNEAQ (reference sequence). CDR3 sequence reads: CASSIGRLDTDTQYF. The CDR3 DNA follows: TGTGCCAGCAGCATAGGGAGACTCGACACAGATACGCAGTATTTT. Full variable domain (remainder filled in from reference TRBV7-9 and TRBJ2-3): DTGVSQNPRHKITKRGQNVTFRCDPISEHNRLYWYRQTLGQGPEFLTYFQNEAQLEKSRLLSDRFSAERPKGSFSTLEIQRTEQGDSAMYLCASSIGRLDTDTQYFGPGTRLTVL.

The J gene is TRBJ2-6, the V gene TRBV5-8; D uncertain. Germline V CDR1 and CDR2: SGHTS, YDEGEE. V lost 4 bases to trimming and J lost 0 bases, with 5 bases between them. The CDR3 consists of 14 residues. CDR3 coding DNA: TGTGCCAGCAGCCCATCCTCTGGGGCCAACGTCCTGACTTTC. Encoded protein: CASSPSSGANVLTF.

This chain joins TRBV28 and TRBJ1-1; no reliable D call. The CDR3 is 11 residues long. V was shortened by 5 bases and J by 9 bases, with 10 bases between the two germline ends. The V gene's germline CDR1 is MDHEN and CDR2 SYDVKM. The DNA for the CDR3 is TGTGCCAGCAGTCTCTACGAGAAAGCTTTCTTT. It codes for CASSLYEKAFF.

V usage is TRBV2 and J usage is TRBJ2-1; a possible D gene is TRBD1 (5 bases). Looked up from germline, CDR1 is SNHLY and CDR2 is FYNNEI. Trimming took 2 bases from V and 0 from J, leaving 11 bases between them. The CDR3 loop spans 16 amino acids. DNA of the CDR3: TGTGCCAGCAGTGAACGGAGACAGTCCTCCTACAATGAGCAGTTCTTC. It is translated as CASSERRQSSYNEQFF.

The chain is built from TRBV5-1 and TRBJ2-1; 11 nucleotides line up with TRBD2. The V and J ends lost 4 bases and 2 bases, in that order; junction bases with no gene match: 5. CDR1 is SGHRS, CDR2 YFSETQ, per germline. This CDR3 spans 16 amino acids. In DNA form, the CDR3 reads TGCGCCAGCAGCGGGAATAGCGGGGGGGCCTACAATGAGCAGTTCTTC. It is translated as CASSGNSGGAYNEQFF.

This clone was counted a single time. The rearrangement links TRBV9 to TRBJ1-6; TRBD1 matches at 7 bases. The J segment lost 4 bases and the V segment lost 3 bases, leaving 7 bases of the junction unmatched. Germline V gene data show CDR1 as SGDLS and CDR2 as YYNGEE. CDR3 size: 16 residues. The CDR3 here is CASSGSTGSYNSPLHF. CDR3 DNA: TGTGCCAGCAGCGGATCGACAGGGAGTTATAATTCACCCCTCCACTTT. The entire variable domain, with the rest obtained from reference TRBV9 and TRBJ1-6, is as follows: DSGVTQTPKHLITATGQRVTLRCSPRSGDLSVYWYQQSLDQGLQFLIQYYNGEERAKGNILERFSAQQFPDLHSELNLSSLELGDSALYFCASSGSTGSYNSPLHFGNGTRLTVT.

The CDR3 sequence is CASSPHIDGGSTEAFF. CDR3 DNA sequence: TGTGCCAGCAGCCCACATATAGACGGGGGATCCACTGAAGCTTTCTTT. This chain links TRBV9 with TRBJ1-1; possibly TRBD1 for D (5 bases). This CDR3 is 16 amino acids long. Trimming shortened V by 4 bases and J by 4 bases, and 20 bases separated the two germline ends. CDR1 and CDR2 (germline): SGDLS, YYNGEE.

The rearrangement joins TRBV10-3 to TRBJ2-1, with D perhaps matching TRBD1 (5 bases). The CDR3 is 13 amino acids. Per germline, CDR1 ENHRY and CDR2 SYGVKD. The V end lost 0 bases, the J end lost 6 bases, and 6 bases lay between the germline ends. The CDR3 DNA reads TGTGCCATCAGTGAGTCGACAGTCAATGAGCAGTTCTTC. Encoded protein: CAISESTVNEQFF.

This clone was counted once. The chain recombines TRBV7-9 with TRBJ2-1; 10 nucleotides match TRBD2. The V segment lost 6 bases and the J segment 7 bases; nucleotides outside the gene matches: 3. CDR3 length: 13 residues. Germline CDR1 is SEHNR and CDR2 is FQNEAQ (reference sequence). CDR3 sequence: CASSGLAENEQFF. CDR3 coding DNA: TGTGCCAGCAGTGGACTAGCGGAAAATGAGCAGTTCTTC.

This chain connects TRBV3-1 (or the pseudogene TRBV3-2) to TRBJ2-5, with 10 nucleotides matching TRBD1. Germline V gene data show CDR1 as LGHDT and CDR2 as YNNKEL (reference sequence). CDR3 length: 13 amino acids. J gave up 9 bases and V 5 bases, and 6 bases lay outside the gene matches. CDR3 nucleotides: TGTGCCAGCAGCGTGGGACAGGGGTTCGCCCAGTACTTC. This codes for CASSVGQGFAQYF.

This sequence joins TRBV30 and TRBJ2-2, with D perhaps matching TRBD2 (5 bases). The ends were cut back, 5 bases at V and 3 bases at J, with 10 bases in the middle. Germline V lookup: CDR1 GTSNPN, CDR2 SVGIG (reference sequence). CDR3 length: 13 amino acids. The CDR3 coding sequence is TGTGCCTGGGAGAGGCGGGACACCGGGGAGCTGTTTTTT. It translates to CAWERRDTGELFF. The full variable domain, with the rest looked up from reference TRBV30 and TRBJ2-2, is SQTIHQWPATLVQPVGSPLSLECTVEGTSNPNLYWYRQAAGRGLQLLFYSVGIGQISSEVPQNLSASRPQDRQFILSSKKLLLSDSGFYLCAWERRDTGELFFGEGSRLTVL.

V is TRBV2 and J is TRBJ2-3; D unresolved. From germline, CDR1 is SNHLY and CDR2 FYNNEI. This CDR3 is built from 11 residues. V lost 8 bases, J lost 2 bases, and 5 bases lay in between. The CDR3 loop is CASRFTDTQYF. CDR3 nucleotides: TGTGCCAGCCGATTCACAGATACGCAGTATTTT.

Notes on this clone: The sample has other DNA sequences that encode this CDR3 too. Here the CDR3 DNA reads TGTGCCAGCAGTTTGAACACCGGGGAGCTGTTTTTT. Residues: CASSLNTGELFF. This chain links TRBV12-3 or TRBV12-4 with TRBJ2-2; unclear D gene. V was shortened by 3 bases and J by 1 base, with 0 bases between the two germline ends. This CDR3 is 12 amino acids long.

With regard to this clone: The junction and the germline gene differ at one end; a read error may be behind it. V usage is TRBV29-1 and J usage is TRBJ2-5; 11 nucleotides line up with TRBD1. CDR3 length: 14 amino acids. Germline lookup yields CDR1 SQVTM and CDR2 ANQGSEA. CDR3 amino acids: CSFEDRGLKETQYF. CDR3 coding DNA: TGCAGCTTTGAGGACAGGGGGCTCAAAGAGACCCAGTACTTC.

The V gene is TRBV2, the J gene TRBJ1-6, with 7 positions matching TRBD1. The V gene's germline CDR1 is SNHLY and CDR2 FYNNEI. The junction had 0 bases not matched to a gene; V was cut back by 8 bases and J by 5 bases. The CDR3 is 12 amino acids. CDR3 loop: CASDRDNSPLHF. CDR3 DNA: TGTGCCAGCGACAGGGATAATTCACCCCTCCACTTT.

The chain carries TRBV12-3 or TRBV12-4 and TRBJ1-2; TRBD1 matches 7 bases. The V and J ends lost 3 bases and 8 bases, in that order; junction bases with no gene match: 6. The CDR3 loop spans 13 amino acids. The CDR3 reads CASSFSTGEGYTF. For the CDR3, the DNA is TGTGCCAGCAGTTTTTCCACAGGGGAAGGCTACACCTTC.

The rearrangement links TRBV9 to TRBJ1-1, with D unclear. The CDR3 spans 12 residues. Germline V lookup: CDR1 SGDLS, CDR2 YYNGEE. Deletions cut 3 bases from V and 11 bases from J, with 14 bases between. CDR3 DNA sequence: TGTGCCAGCAGCGAGGTCGAGGGTCGGGCTTTCTTT. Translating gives CASSEVEGRAFF.

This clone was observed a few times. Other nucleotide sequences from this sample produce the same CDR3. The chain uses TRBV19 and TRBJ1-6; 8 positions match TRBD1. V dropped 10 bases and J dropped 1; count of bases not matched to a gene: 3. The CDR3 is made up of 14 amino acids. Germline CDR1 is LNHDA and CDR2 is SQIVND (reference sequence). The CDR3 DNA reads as TGTGCCACCCAGGGGGCATCCTATAATTCACCCCTCCACTTT. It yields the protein CATQGASYNSPLHF.

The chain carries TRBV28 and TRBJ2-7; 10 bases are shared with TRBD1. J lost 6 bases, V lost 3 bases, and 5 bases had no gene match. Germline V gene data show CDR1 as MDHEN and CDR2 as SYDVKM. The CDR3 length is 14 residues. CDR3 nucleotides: TGTGCCAGCAGTTTTCGGGACAGGGGTGGCGAGCAGTACTTC. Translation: CASSFRDRGGEQYF.

CDR3 coding DNA: TGTGCCAGCAGTTCCCAGTGGAACACTGAAGCTTTCTTT. Translation gives CASSSQWNTEAFF. The V and J genes are TRBV12-3 or TRBV12-4 and TRBJ1-1, with no clear D. Trimming removed 4 bases at V and 1 base at J, with 7 bases between. The CDR3 loop spans 13 amino acids.